A selection of T cell receptor beta chains follows, all from one sample in a study of beta chain features in type 1 diabetes. Measured with immunoSEQ multiplex PCR; TCRdb has only the in-frame clones, and not every one. The repertoire consists of roughly 610,000 clones, with roughly a sixth occurring once and the leading ten covering under 0.095%. Sequencing was performed on naive CD4+ T cells from blood. Receptors were obtained from a man aged 18 to 30 in good health. The CDR3 runs from the conserved cysteine through the conserved F or W.

TRBV4-3 CASSQDGPPRALGYTF
TRBV6-1 CASSEKVRDEAFF
TRBV11-1 CASSFAGNYEQYF
TRBV9 CASSVDQGAHIQYF
TRBV28 CASRQGARNTEAFF
TRBV10-3 CAISLGQGTYEQYF
TRBV2 CASTMDRVGSGANVLTF
TRBV11-2 CASSLFLTVDGYTF
TRBV5-1 CASSLERGTEAFF
TRBV28 CASSLLSSYNEQFF
TRBV23-1 CASSRGQGPNYGYTF
TRBV4-2 CASSPRPGEGDYGYTF
TRBV21-1 CASSKKRLAGVTDSYNEQFF
TRBV9 CASSVEDGLYAQYF
TRBV10-3 CAISAHGTGRQETQYF
TRBV10-3 CAISESFKGQGYGYTF
TRBV7-2 CASSLATGNSPLHF
TRBV19 CASSDRAANIQYF
TRBV4-2 CASEEGAGSYEQYF
TRBV5-6 CASSPGTSRGTGELFF
TRBV7-2 CASSSPRDSYGYTF
TRBV2 CASSVNRVGNQPQHF
TRBV7-2 CASSQGGKSSYEQYF
TRBV27 CASSGRTGRNSEAFF
TRBV6-1 CASSEAGQGTTATF
TRBV7-2 CASSLNLRLQETQYF
TRBV7-2 CASRRGSNQPQHF
TRBV6-5 CASSYQRISPEAFF
TRBV14 CASSQDRGAGNTDTQYF
TRBV11-1 CASSPRDRGLYEQYF
TRBV7-7 CASSQGPGGGGNTIYF
TRBV5-1 CASSLAAGTQETQYF
TRBV5-1 CASSLPKQGTSYEQYF
TRBV28 CASSWGQGSNQPQHF
TRBV29-1 CSVEGLIPNGYTF
TRBV4-3 CASSQGGTGNSYEQYF
TRBV20-1 CSARHSGYTF
TRBV2 CASSRQGYNSPLHF
TRBV29-1 CSGDSGRLTYNEQFF
TRBV27 CASRREGLGEQFF
TRBV4-1 CASSQQGGAGHEQYF
TRBV7-8 CASSLPGGQGISYEQYF
TRBV7-9 CASTQGQYYPSSTDTQYF
TRBV7-9 CASSRAGAVPQVEQYF
TRBV20-1 CSARFMVPQYF
TRBV6-5 CASSPTTRFYEQYF
TRBV5-1 CASSLLAGAGTGELFF
TRBV18 CASSLKLAIFHNEQFF
TRBV9 CASSGTSGGSSTDTQYF
TRBV7-9 CASSPNRGLEFHEQYF
TRBV5-4 CASRRLSSGPQETQYF
TRBV7-9 CASKRASPLSDYGYTF
TRBV19 CASSIDSGGAFSEQYF
TRBV11-2 CASSLVAAGGPDTQYF
TRBV5-4 CASSFGYQRGLNEQFF
TRBV4-3 CASSHGGLAGARRTGELFF
TRBV2 CASIAVAGWGNEQFF